These T cell receptor beta chains were read from a single sample in a study of shared T cell receptors in the human thymus. Clones were read by immunoSEQ multiplex PCR, and TCRdb kept only the in-frame ones, dropping some. The sample has 700,000 or so clones, 70% to 90% seen once. A further study also used this sample, focusing on human thymus T cells.

The source material was thymocytes. The receptors were sampled from a girl younger than two with a congenital heart defect. The CDR3 runs from the conserved cysteine through the conserved F or W. A D gene is named only where the DNA matches it firmly. For some rows the clone size is stated as once, few or many, or as a class when expanded; others skip it.

TRBJ1-1,TRBV4-1,few,TRBD1,CASSQVRDRNSGEAFF,TGCGCCAGCAGCCAAGTCCGGGACAGGAATAGTGGTGAAGCTTTCTTT
TRBJ1-1,TRBV4-3,-,TRBD1,CASSQDKLTGGPWDTEAFF,TGCGCCAGCAGCCAAGATAAGCTCACAGGGGGACCTTGGGACACTGAAGCTTTCTTT
TRBJ2-7,TRBV27,-,-,CASRPKEISYEQYF,TGTGCCAGCCGTCCTAAGGAGATTTCCTACGAGCAGTACTTC
TRBJ1-6,TRBV6-5,-,TRBD1,CASRPPGQANSPLHF,TGTGCCAGCAGACCCCCGGGACAGGCAAATTCACCCCTCCACTTT
TRBJ1-2,TRBV5-8,-,TRBD1,CASSPPTGHNYGYTF,TGTGCCAGCAGCCCACCGACAGGGCATAACTATGGCTACACCTTC
TRBJ2-7,TRBV28,-,-,CASSLIEPRGRDLRREQYF,TGTGCCAGCAGTTTAATAGAACCCCGCGGAAGGGATCTCAGGAGGGAGCAGTACTTC
TRBJ2-1,TRBV27,-,TRBD2,CASSLRAGGQHSYNEQFF,TGTGCCAGCAGTTTAAGGGCGGGGGGACAACACTCCTACAATGAGCAGTTCTTC
TRBJ1-1,TRBV14,-,-,CASSQGSVGAYTEAFF,TGTGCCAGCAGCCAAGGAAGTGTGGGCGCTTACACTGAAGCTTTCTTT
TRBJ1-1,TRBV12-5,few,-,CASSPPGVGTEAFF,TGTGCTAGTTCCCCCCCAGGGGTCGGGACTGAAGCTTTCTTT
TRBJ2-7,TRBV10-2,-,TRBD2,CASSESTGGTPYEQYF,TGCGCCAGCAGTGAGTCGACGGGGGGGACTCCCTACGAGCAGTACTTC
TRBJ2-2,TRBV6-5,-,TRBD1,CASSYDRDAGELFF,TGTGCCAGCAGTTACGACAGGGATGCCGGGGAGCTGTTTTTT
TRBJ2-3,TRBV6-5,once,-,CASSPRGPDTQYF,TGTGCCAGCAGCCCCAGGGGTCCCGATACGCAGTATTTT
TRBJ1-2,TRBV4-1,-,TRBD1,CASSQDHGTDYGYTF,TGCGCCAGCAGCCAAGATCACGGGACAGACTATGGCTACACCTTC
TRBJ2-4,TRBV4-2,few,TRBD2,CASSRVAGEAKNIQYF,TGTGCCAGCAGCCGAGTAGCGGGAGAAGCCAAAAACATTCAGTACTTC
TRBJ1-4,TRBV7-9,-,-,CASSLVAGSNEKLFF,TGTGCCAGCAGCTTAGTAGCCGGGTCTAATGAAAAACTGTTTTTT
TRBJ1-2,TRBV5-8,few,-,CASSFSNRTTNYGYTF,TGTGCCAGCAGCTTCTCTAACAGGACTACTAACTATGGCTACACCTTC
TRBJ1-1,TRBV6-5,-,-,CASSYREGRTEAFF,TGTGCCAGCAGTTATCGGGAGGGGCGTACTGAAGCTTTCTTT
TRBJ1-2,TRBV7-6,-,TRBD1,CASSSWTGGHYGYTF,TGTGCCAGCAGCTCCTGGACAGGGGGGCACTATGGCTACACCTTC
TRBJ2-4,TRBV6-1,-,-,CASSEPHNRERFAKNIQYF,TGTGCCAGCAGTGAGCCTCATAACAGGGAGAGATTTGCCAAAAACATTCAGTACTTC
TRBJ2-2,TRBV4-3,-,-,CASSQDWRLTGELFF,TGCGCCAGCAGCCAAGATTGGAGACTAACCGGGGAGCTGTTTTTT
TRBJ2-1,TRBV25-1,-,TRBD2,CASSAGLAGGKDYNEQFF,TGTGCCAGCAGTGCAGGTCTAGCGGGGGGCAAGGATTACAATGAGCAGTTCTTC
TRBJ2-1,TRBV27,-,TRBD2,CASSLHKGTTSPNEQFF,TGTGCCAGCAGTCTACATAAAGGGACTACCTCCCCCAATGAGCAGTTCTTC
TRBJ2-5,TRBV15,-,TRBD1,CATSRVMGGQGAETQYF,TGTGCCACCAGCAGAGTTATGGGGGGACAGGGGGCGGAGACCCAGTACTTC
TRBJ2-1,TRBV5-1,-,TRBD2,CASSLGRLGWRGDNNEQFF,TGCGCCAGCAGCTTGGGGAGGTTAGGTTGGCGGGGGGACAACAATGAGCAGTTCTTC
TRBJ2-2,TRBV28,once,-,CASSQPDTGELFF,TGTGCCAGCAGTCAACCGGACACCGGGGAGCTGTTTTTT
TRBJ1-1,TRBV7-2,-,-,CASSLALREAFF,TGTGCCAGCAGCCTAGCACTCCGAGAAGCTTTCTTT
TRBJ1-5,TRBV19,-,-,CASSIIRTGPNSNQPQHF,TGTGCCAGTAGTATTATCCGAACAGGGCCCAATAGCAATCAGCCCCAGCATTTT
TRBJ1-2,TRBV6-4,-,TRBD1,CASSDGWGQGDFYGYTF,TGTGCCAGCAGTGACGGATGGGGTCAGGGGGACTTCTATGGCTACACCTTC
TRBJ1-2,TRBV5-4,-,-,CASSLDFAGGGYTF,TGTGCCAGCAGCTTGGACTTCGCGGGGGGTGGCTACACCTTC
TRBJ1-6,TRBV9,-,-,CASSPGGQEDSPLHF,TGTGCCAGCAGCCCGGGGGGGCAGGAGGATTCACCCCTCCACTTT
TRBJ1-5,TRBV6-1,-,TRBD1,CASSDARKTGTGIKPQHF,TGTGCCAGCAGTGACGCCCGAAAGACCGGGACAGGGATCAAACCCCAGCATTTT
TRBJ1-1,TRBV4-1,once,-,CASSQAAFGQLDTEAFF,TGCGCCAGCAGCCAAGCCGCTTTCGGACAGCTGGACACTGAAGCTTTCTTT
TRBJ1-2,TRBV5-1,-,TRBD1,CASSSTGYHGYTF,TGCGCCAGCAGCTCGACAGGGTACCATGGCTACACCTTC
TRBJ1-2,TRBV6-5,-,-,CASSRWAGTPYGYTF,TGTGCCAGCAGTCGATGGGCCGGGACTCCCTATGGCTACACCTTC
TRBJ1-2,TRBV18,-,-,CASYPGGRNYGYTF,TGTGCCAGCTACCCGGGGGGAAGGAACTATGGCTACACCTTC
TRBJ2-7,TRBV10-3,-,-,CAISPNDTNEGDEQYF,TGTGCCATCAGTCCAAACGACACCAACGAGGGGGACGAGCAGTACTTC
TRBJ1-4,TRBV4-1,-,-,CASSQDGGQTTNEKLFF,TGCGCCAGCAGCCAAGATGGTGGACAGACAACTAATGAAAAACTGTTTTTT
TRBJ2-5,TRBV5-5,-,TRBD1,CASSFRTGGTLKETQYF,TGTGCCAGCAGCTTCCGGACAGGGGGGACACTAAAAGAGACCCAGTACTTC
TRBJ1-5,TRBV28,-,TRBD1,CASSLQGVRGHQPQHF,TGTGCCAGCAGTCTCCAGGGGGTTCGTGGTCATCAGCCCCAGCATTTT
TRBJ2-1,TRBV7-9,-,TRBD2,CASSLWEVGGVAYNEQFF,TGTGCCAGCAGCTTATGGGAGGTCGGGGGGGTTGCCTACAATGAGCAGTTCTTC
TRBJ2-6,TRBV7-9,-,-,CASSLVGANVLTF,TGTGCCAGCAGCTTAGTAGGGGCCAACGTCCTGACTTTC
TRBJ2-5,TRBV10-3,-,TRBD2,CAISEGGGETQYF,TGTGCCATCAGTGAGGGCGGGGGGGAGACCCAGTACTTC